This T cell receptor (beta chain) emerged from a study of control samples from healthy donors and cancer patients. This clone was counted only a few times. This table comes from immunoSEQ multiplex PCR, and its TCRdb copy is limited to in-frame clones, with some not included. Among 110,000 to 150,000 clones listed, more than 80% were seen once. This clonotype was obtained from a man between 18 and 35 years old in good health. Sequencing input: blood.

The CDR3 loop reads CASSLQGGAFYSYEQYF. The CDR3 DNA reads TGTGCCAGCAGCCTCCAGGGAGGTGCATTCTACTCCTACGAGCAGTACTTC. V gene TRBV7-2 combines with J gene TRBJ2-7, with D maybe TRBD2 (6 bases). This CDR3 has 17 amino acids. The germline V gene encodes CDR1 SGHTA and CDR2 FQGNSA. Trimming removed 5 bases from V and 0 bases from J, with 20 bases in between.